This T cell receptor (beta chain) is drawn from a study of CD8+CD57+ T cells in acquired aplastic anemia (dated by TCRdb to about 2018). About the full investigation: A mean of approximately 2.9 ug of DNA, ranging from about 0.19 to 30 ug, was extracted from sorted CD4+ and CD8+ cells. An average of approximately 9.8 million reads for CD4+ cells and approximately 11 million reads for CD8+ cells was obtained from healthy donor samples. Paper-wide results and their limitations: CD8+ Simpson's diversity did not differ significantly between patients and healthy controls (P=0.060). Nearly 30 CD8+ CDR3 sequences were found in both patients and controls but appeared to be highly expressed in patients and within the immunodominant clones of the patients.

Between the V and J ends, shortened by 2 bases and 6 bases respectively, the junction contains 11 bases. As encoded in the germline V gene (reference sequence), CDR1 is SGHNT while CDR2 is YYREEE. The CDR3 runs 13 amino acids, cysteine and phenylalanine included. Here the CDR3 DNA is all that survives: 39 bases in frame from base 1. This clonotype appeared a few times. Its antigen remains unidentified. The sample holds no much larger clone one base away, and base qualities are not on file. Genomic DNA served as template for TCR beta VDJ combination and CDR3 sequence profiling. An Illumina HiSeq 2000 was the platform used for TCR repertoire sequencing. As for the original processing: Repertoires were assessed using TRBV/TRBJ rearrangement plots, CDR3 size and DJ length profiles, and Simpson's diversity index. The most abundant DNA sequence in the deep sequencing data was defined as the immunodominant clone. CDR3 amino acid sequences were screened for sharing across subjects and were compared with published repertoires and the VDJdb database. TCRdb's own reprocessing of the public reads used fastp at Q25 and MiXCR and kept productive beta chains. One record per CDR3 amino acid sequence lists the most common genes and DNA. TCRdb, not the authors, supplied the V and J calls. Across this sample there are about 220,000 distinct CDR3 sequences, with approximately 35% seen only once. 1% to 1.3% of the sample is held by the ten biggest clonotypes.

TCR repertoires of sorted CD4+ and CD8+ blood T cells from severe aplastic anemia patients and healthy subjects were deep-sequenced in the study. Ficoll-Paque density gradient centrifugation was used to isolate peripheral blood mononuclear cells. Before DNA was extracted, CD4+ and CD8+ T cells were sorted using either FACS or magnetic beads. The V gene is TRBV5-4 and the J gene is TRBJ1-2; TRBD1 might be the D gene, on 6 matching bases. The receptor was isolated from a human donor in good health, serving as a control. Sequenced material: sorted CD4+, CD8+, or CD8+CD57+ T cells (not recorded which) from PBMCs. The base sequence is TGTGCCAGCAGCTTTCGGGGGGCGAATGGCTACACCTTC. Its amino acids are CASSFRGANGYTF.